These T cell receptor beta chains were read from a single sample in a study of T cells after yellow fever vaccination. TCRdb reprocessed the 5' RACE reads with MiXCR, giving one entry per CDR3 protein. The sample holds around 46,000 distinct CDR3 sequences, 7% to 9% seen once. Sample: CD8+ T cells sorted from PBMCs, taken roughly 14 days after the first yellow fever vaccination. The source of these receptors is a man younger than 35 who received the YFV17D yellow fever vaccine. Each CDR3 is given with its conserved first and last residue. The D gene is left open where the match is weak. The size field is filled for only some rows; it gives once, few, many or a size class.

v_call	d_call	j_call	clone_size	cdr3_nt	cdr3_aa
TRBV7-6	TRBD2	TRBJ2-3	many	TGTGCCAGCGCTTGGGCTAGCGGGGGGGTCACAGATACGCAGTATTTT	CASAWASGGVTDTQYF
TRBV4-2	-	TRBJ2-7	many	TGTGCCAGCAGCGCCCAATCAGGGACTCGAAACTACGAGCAGTACTTC	CASSAQSGTRNYEQYF
TRBV7-9	-	TRBJ2-5	many	TGTGCCAGCAGTTCACACACCGCGGCCCAGTACTTC	CASSSHTAAQYF
TRBV19	TRBD1	TRBJ2-7	few	TGTGCCAGTCGACAGGGGGACAACGAGCAGTACTTC	CASRQGDNEQYF
TRBV24-1	TRBD2	TRBJ2-1	many	TGTGCCACCAGTGATTTGCCGGTTAGCGGGGGCCATCCCCAGTTCTTC	CATSDLPVSGGHPQFF
TRBV4-3	-	TRBJ2-1	many	TGCGCCAGCAGCCATGAACAGGGCCCTGCCCCAAATGAGCAGTTCTTC	CASSHEQGPAPNEQFF
TRBV19	-	TRBJ2-7	many	TGTGCCAGTAGTATGACAGCAAGCTCCTACGAGCAGTACTTC	CASSMTASSYEQYF
TRBV6-5	-	TRBJ2-5	-	TGTGCCAGCAGTTTGACTAACCAAGAGACCCAGTACTTC	CASSLTNQETQYF
TRBV4-2	-	TRBJ1-5	many	TGTGCCAGCAGCCAAGAGCAGGGAGACCAGCCCCAGCATTTT	CASSQEQGDQPQHF
TRBV27	TRBD1	TRBJ1-2	many	TGTGCCAGCGCCCCCGGGACAGCCAGCTATGGCTACACCTTC	CASAPGTASYGYTF
TRBV5-5	-	TRBJ2-3	many	TGTGCCAGCAGCTTCAAAGATACGCAGTATTTT	CASSFKDTQYF
TRBV12-3/TRBV12-4	-	TRBJ2-3	many	TGTGCCAGCAGACCGGGGGAAGAGGATACGCAGTATTTT	CASRPGEEDTQYF
TRBV6-5	TRBD1	TRBJ1-2	many	TGTGCCAGCAGCCAGACAGGGTTTAACTATGGCTACACCTTC	CASSQTGFNYGYTF
TRBV5-4	-	TRBJ2-5	-	TGTGCCAGCAGCTTAAGAGGGCTAAAAGAGACCCAGTACTTC	CASSLRGLKETQYF
TRBV5-1	-	TRBJ1-1	-	TGCGCCAGCAGCTTGGTCGGGGGGCAAGCGACTGAAGCTTTCTTT	CASSLVGGQATEAFF
TRBV5-1	-	TRBJ2-1	many	TGCGCCAGCAGCCAAGGGGACGGAGCGTACAATGAGCAGTTCTTC	CASSQGDGAYNEQFF
TRBV6-5	TRBD1	TRBJ2-7	many	TGTGCCAGCAGTTACTCCGGGACAGGGCGCTACGAGCAGTACTTC	CASSYSGTGRYEQYF
TRBV7-9	-	TRBJ1-3	many	TGTGCCAGCAGCTTTGGCTCTGGAAACACCATATATTTT	CASSFGSGNTIYF
TRBV6-1	TRBD1	TRBJ2-5	few	TGTGCCAGCAGAACGACAGGGGCTTCAGATTCGGAGACCCAGTACTTC	CASRTTGASDSETQYF
TRBV7-2	TRBD2	TRBJ2-5	many	TGTGCCAGCAGCTTAGGGGAGGGCGGAGTCCAAGAGACCCAGTACTTC	CASSLGEGGVQETQYF
TRBV12-3/TRBV12-4	-	TRBJ1-1	many	TGTGCCAGCAGTTTAGGCCCCCTGGGTACTGAAGCTTTCTTT	CASSLGPLGTEAFF
TRBV3-1	-	TRBJ1-1	many	TGTGCCAGCAGCCAAACCGCGAGTAGGTCTGAAGCTTTCTTT	CASSQTASRSEAFF
TRBV25-1	-	TRBJ2-5	many	TGTGCCAGCAGTGAATTCCAGGGAGGAGAGACCCAGTACTTC	CASSEFQGGETQYF
TRBV4-1	-	TRBJ1-5	few	TGCGCCAGCAGCCACCGAGGGGGGCAGCCCCAGCATTTT	CASSHRGGQPQHF
TRBV9	-	TRBJ2-3	many	TGTGCCAGCAGCCATTATTTGGGGCGAATCACAGATACGCAGTATTTT	CASSHYLGRITDTQYF
TRBV7-9	-	TRBJ2-1	few	TGTGCCAGCAGCTTAGGTGGGAGGTCCTACAATGAGCAGTTCTTC	CASSLGGRSYNEQFF
TRBV7-6	-	TRBJ2-2	few	TGTGCCAGCAGCTTAGGCACGGCTGGGGAGCTGTTTTTT	CASSLGTAGELFF
TRBV6-1	-	TRBJ1-4	many	TGTGCCAGCAGTGAATGGTCGGACGTTAATGAAAAACTGTTTTTT	CASSEWSDVNEKLFF
TRBV12-3/TRBV12-4	TRBD1	TRBJ2-7	few	TGTGCCAGCAGCAACCCGGACAGGGGGCTATACTACGAGCAGTACTTC	CASSNPDRGLYYEQYF
TRBV7-9	TRBD2	TRBJ2-1	-	TGTGCCAGCAGCTTCCGCGGGGGGGCCTTCTCCTACAATGAGCAGTTCTTC	CASSFRGGAFSYNEQFF
TRBV19	-	TRBJ2-2	-	TGTGCCAGTAGTATCGGAAGCACCGGGGAGCTGTTTTTT	CASSIGSTGELFF
TRBV9	TRBD2	TRBJ2-1	many	TGTGCCAGCAGCGTAGAAGCTAGCGGGGGGCCACGAATCCCGAGCTCCTACAATGAGCAGTTCTTC	CASSVEASGGPRIPSSYNEQFF
TRBV6-2/TRBV6-3	-	TRBJ1-2	many	TGTGCCAGCAGCACCCTGACGGAGGACTATGGCTACACCTTC	CASSTLTEDYGYTF
TRBV27	TRBD2	TRBJ2-7	many	TGTGCCAGCAGGTCGGGGGGAAGCTACGAGCAGTACTTC	CASRSGGSYEQYF
TRBV6-2/TRBV6-3	-	TRBJ1-2	many	TGTGCCAGCAGTCCGGACAGCCCCAGCAGGGGCTACACCTTC	CASSPDSPSRGYTF
TRBV19	-	TRBJ2-3	many	TGTGCCAGTAGTATAGTTCCCACAGATACGCAGTATTTT	CASSIVPTDTQYF
TRBV7-6	-	TRBJ1-1	many	TGTGCCAGCAGCTTAGGACAGGTTACTGAAGCTTTCTTT	CASSLGQVTEAFF
TRBV5-6	-	TRBJ1-6	many	TGTGCCAGCAGCTTGGGCGCTCTGCCCCTCCACTTT	CASSLGALPLHF
TRBV11-3	-	TRBJ2-7	many	TGTGCCAGCAGCTTATCCACAACCTACGAGCAGTACTTC	CASSLSTTYEQYF
TRBV12-3/TRBV12-4	TRBD2	TRBJ2-1	few	TGTGCCAGCAGTGGGACTAGCGGCGCCGACAATGAGCAGTTCTTC	CASSGTSGADNEQFF
TRBV5-4	TRBD2	TRBJ2-3	few	TGTGCCAGCAGCTCCGGGACTAGCGGGGACGGAGATACGCAGTATTTT	CASSSGTSGDGDTQYF
TRBV4-1	-	TRBJ1-6	few	TGCGCCAGCAGCCAATGGACAGTCTCCTATAATTCACCCCTCCACTTT	CASSQWTVSYNSPLHF
TRBV28	TRBD1	TRBJ2-5	-	TGTGCCAGCACCCGAGGGACAGGGTACGAGACCCAGTACTTC	CASTRGTGYETQYF